The 20 T cell receptor beta chains in this list originate from one sample, sequenced in a study of PD-1 and CTLA-4 blockade in melanoma. Produced via immunoSEQ multiplex PCR; TCRdb's table is partial and in-frame only. The data hold tens of thousands of clones, with 88% observed a single time. Sequenced here: CD8+ T cells from peripheral blood, sampled from a patient given anti-PD-1 treatment. The source is a human donor with melanoma.

The chain uses TRBV2 and TRBJ1-1; D not certain. The CDR3 contains 11 residues. V dropped 6 bases and J dropped 2 bases, with 4 bases sitting between them. CDR1 and CDR2 from the germline V gene are SNHLY and FYNNEI. The CDR3 DNA is TGTGCCAGCAGGGATAACACTGAAGCTTTCTTT. Protein sequence: CASRDNTEAFF.

This clone appeared a few times. This rearrangement joins TRBV13 to TRBJ2-7; D ambiguous. The germline V and J ends were trimmed by 3 bases and 0 bases, with 9 bases remaining between them. Germline CDR1 is PRHDT and CDR2 is FYEKMQ (reference sequence). The CDR3 extends over 14 amino acids. The CDR3 sequence: CASSLKGFSYEQYF. For the CDR3, the DNA is TGTGCCAGCAGCTTGAAAGGGTTCTCCTACGAGCAGTACTTC.

The chain carries TRBV11-2 and TRBJ1-2; D is unresolved. Germline loops: CDR1 SGHAT, CDR2 FQNNGV. The CDR3 loop spans 12 amino acids. V was trimmed by 0 bases and J by 4 bases, leaving 3 bases between them. The CDR3 DNA is TGTGCCAGCAGCTTAGATAGCTATGGCTACACCTTC. It translates to CASSLDSYGYTF.

This clone was recorded once. The genes are TRBV13 and TRBJ2-2; D is unclear. The CDR3 extends over 11 amino acids. Germline V lookup: CDR1 PRHDT, CDR2 FYEKMQ (reference sequence). The V end lost 3 bases, the J end lost 6 bases, and 2 bases lay between the germline ends. This CDR3 reads CASSFAGELFF. CDR3 nucleotide sequence: TGTGCCAGCAGCTTTGCCGGGGAGCTGTTTTTT.

The rearrangement joins TRBV28 to TRBJ1-1, with 11 bases that match TRBD1. V was clipped by 6 bases and J by 7 bases; unmatched bases: 10. CDR3 length: 15 amino acids. Germline assignment: CDR1 MDHEN and CDR2 SYDVKM. CDR3 DNA: TGTGCCAGCAGCCGCCCGGGACAGGGGGTTTTTGAAGCTTTCTTT. It translates to CASSRPGQGVFEAFF.

The CDR3 loop is CASSPPGNEQFF. CDR3 sequence (DNA): TGTGCCAGCAGCCCCCCGGGGAATGAGCAGTTCTTC. This chain uses TRBV5-4 with TRBJ2-1; D possibly corresponds to TRBD2 (5 bases). In germline, CDR1 is SGHNT, CDR2 YYREEE (reference sequence). Trimming removed 4 bases from V and 7 bases from J, with 9 bases in between. The CDR3 sequence is 12 residues long.

The rearrangement uses TRBV4-1 and TRBJ1-1, with a tentative D call TRBD1 (6 bases). The germline V gene has CDR1 MGHRA and CDR2 YSYEKL. This CDR3 is 15 amino acids long. Trimming pared 8 bases from V and 3 bases from J, leaving 19 bases between. CDR3 amino acids: CASGGARVSDTEAFF. The CDR3 DNA follows: TGCGCCAGCGGGGGGGCCAGGGTTAGCGACACTGAAGCTTTCTTT.

The chain joins TRBV9 to TRBJ1-1, with D unresolved. The V gene's germline CDR1 is SGDLS and CDR2 YYNGEE. Trimming took off 0 bases at V and 1 base at J, with 10 bases between the two ends. This CDR3 has 15 amino acids. The CDR3 DNA follows: TGTGCCAGCAGCGTAGTGAGGGCCTCGAACACTGAAGCTTTCTTT. Translating gives CASSVVRASNTEAFF. Filled out from reference TRBV9 and TRBJ1-1, the complete variable domain reads DSGVTQTPKHLITATGQRVTLRCSPRSGDLSVYWYQQSLDQGLQFLIQYYNGEERAKGNILERFSAQQFPDLHSELNLSSLELGDSALYFCASSVVRASNTEAFFGQGTRLTVV.

The chain has TRBV28 and TRBJ1-1; tentatively, D is TRBD1 (6 bases). The germline V gene has CDR1 MDHEN and CDR2 SYDVKM. The CDR3 is 15 amino acids. Deletions cut 6 bases from V and 6 bases from J, with 20 bases between. CDR3: CASRPIDGGSAEAFF. DNA of the CDR3: TGTGCCAGCAGGCCAATAGATGGGGGCTCTGCTGAAGCTTTCTTT. Drawing the rest from reference TRBV28 and TRBJ1-1, the complete variable domain is DVKVTQSSRYLVKRTGEKVFLECVQDMDHENMFWYRQDPGLGLRLIYFSYDVKMKEKGDIPEGYSVSREKKERFSLILESASTNQTSMYLCASRPIDGGSAEAFFGQGTRLTVV.

The chain employs TRBV7-6 and TRBJ2-3; 9 bases fit TRBD1. The length of the CDR3 is 14 residues. CDR1 and CDR2 (germline): SGHVS, FNYEAQ. V dropped 7 bases and J dropped 1; count of bases not matched to a gene: 3. CDR3 DNA sequence: TGTGCCAGCACCTGGACAGGGGGCACAGATACGCAGTATTTT. It encodes CASTWTGGTDTQYF.

V and J are TRBV19 and TRBJ2-7; the D call may be TRBD1 or TRBD2 (6 bases each). Germline assignment: CDR1 LNHDA and CDR2 SQIVND (reference sequence). Trimming took off 6 bases at V and 4 bases at J, with 13 bases between the two ends. The CDR3 has 13 residues. The CDR3 region has the DNA TGTGCCAGTAGCGGGGGCCTGGGGTACGAGCAGTACTTC. It encodes CASSGGLGYEQYF.

The chain recombines TRBV27 with TRBJ2-3; 11 bases match TRBD2. This CDR3 region has 16 residues. V shed 6 bases and J 2 bases; nucleotides not matched to a gene: 7. Germline V gene lookup returns CDR1 MNHEY and CDR2 SMNVEV (reference sequence). CDR3 sequence (DNA): TGTGCCAGCAGCAGTACTAGCGGGGGTTCCACAGATACGCAGTATTTT. It is translated as CASSSTSGGSTDTQYF.

The chain uses TRBV6-5 and TRBJ2-1; D might be TRBD1 (6 bases). V was shortened by 2 bases and J by 9 bases, with 17 bases between the two germline ends. From germline, CDR1 is MNHEY and CDR2 SVGAGI. The CDR3 is 15 amino acids. The CDR3 region is CASSYPIGQGTEQFF. In DNA form, the CDR3 reads TGTGCCAGCAGTTACCCTATCGGCCAGGGGACTGAGCAGTTCTTC.

The chain combines TRBV10-2 with TRBJ2-2; D is possibly TRBD2 (6 bases). This CDR3 spans 16 amino acids. The germline V gene has CDR1 WSHSY and CDR2 SAAADI. The V end was cut by 10 bases, the J end by 0 bases, with 18 bases between. The CDR3 bases are TGCGCCACCCGGGACTTGACGGAGTCGAACACCGGGGAGCTGTTTTTT. This gives the protein CATRDLTESNTGELFF.

V is TRBV9 and J is TRBJ1-4; 7 positions agree with TRBD1. The end of the DNA aligns better with TRBJ2-2, so the J call may be wrong. The CDR3 is made up of 12 amino acids. Per germline, CDR1 SGDLS and CDR2 YYNGEE. CDR3: CASSPQGSELFF. CDR3 coding DNA: TGTGCCAGCAGCCCACAGGGGTCGGAGCTGTTTTTT.

The chain combines TRBV28 with TRBJ1-6; D possibly corresponds to TRBD1 (6 bases). Trimming shortened V by 6 bases and J by 9 bases, and 15 bases separated the two germline ends. Germline values: CDR1 MDHEN, CDR2 SYDVKM. The CDR3 is made up of 14 amino acids. CDR3 sequence (DNA): TGTGCCAGCAGCACCACAGGGAGAAGTTCACCCCTCCACTTT. This encodes CASSTTGRSSPLHF.

The rearrangement links TRBV27 to TRBJ2-3; D remains unclear. There are 15 residues in the CDR3. From germline, CDR1 is MNHEY and CDR2 SMNVEV (reference sequence). With 5 bases removed from V and 0 bases from J, the gap between germline ends came to 12 bases. In nucleotides, the CDR3 is TGTGCCAGCAGTCCGGAAGACTCTAGCACAGATACGCAGTATTTT. This gives the protein CASSPEDSSTDTQYF.

J is TRBJ1-1 and V is TRBV28; D is unclear. The germline V gene encodes CDR1 MDHEN and CDR2 SYDVKM. Between the trimmed V and J ends, which lost 2 bases and 1 base, there was a span of 5 bases. This CDR3 has 13 residues. The CDR3 coding sequence is TGTGCCAGCAGTTTAGGTCGGAACACTGAAGCTTTCTTT. It translates to CASSLGRNTEAFF.

The chain combines TRBV9 with TRBJ2-2; a weak D match, TRBD1 (6 bases). The V gene's germline CDR1 is SGDLS and CDR2 YYNGEE. The CDR3 is 17 residues long. V lost 4 bases and J lost 3, with 19 bases in between. CDR3 nucleotide sequence: TGTGCCAGCAGCTCAAGATTCAGGGGTGGCGACACCGGGGAGCTGTTTTTT. It encodes CASSSRFRGGDTGELFF.

The V and J genes are TRBV7-2 and TRBJ1-1; the match to TRBD1 covers 7 bases. J gave up 5 bases and V 5 bases, and 11 bases lay outside the gene matches. CDR1 SGHTA and CDR2 FQGNSA come from the germline V gene. The CDR3 sequence is 15 residues long. CDR3 nucleotide sequence: TGTGCCAGCAGCAACTCAGGGGGATGGAGAACTGAAGCTTTCTTT. This sequence encodes CASSNSGGWRTEAFF.